This T cell receptor (beta chain) is from a study of shared clonotypes between healthy human individuals. Study at large: CD4 naive and memory got three plates each, CD8 naive two, CD8 memory one.

Assay execution proceeded at the deep level. Study processing details: Filtering differed since immunoSEQ provided only junctions, with no quality scores. TCRdb's table, derived via immunoSEQ multiplex PCR, lists solely in-frame clones and lacks some. The V and J calls and clone size come from that table; D and trimming were worked out from the DNA. This table holds about 580,000 clones, roughly 98% found once. The V end lost 4 bases, the J end lost 5 bases, and 17 bases lay between the germline ends. Germline CDR1 SGHDN, CDR2 FVKESK. The length of the CDR3 is 15 residues. CD45RO-negative, CCR7-selected cells formed the naive CD8 fraction, which excluded terminally differentiated effector memory CD45RA+ cells. Caucasian adults living in Nashville, Tennessee, provided all samples.

This chain links TRBV14 with TRBJ1-2; no clear D. What was sequenced was naive CD8+ T cells sorted from blood. The TCR was taken from a man aged 30-40 years in good health. CDR3 in amino acids: CASSPNPTTAYGYTF. CDR3 bases: TGTGCCAGCAGCCCAAATCCCACCACCGCTTATGGCTACACCTTC.